This entry lists 19 T cell receptor beta chains sequenced from one sample in a study of CD8+ T cells in alopecia areata. Sequencing used cDNA as its template, made by extracting RNA and reverse transcribing it. The repertoire was sequenced with immunoSEQ multiplex PCR; TCRdb's copy has only in-frame clones and lacks some. Here the sample spans some 150,000 clones, approximately 56% being singletons. Sequencing input: CD8+ T cells sorted from blood. These receptors all stem from a human donor in good health.

The table lists this clone with a few counts. V and J are TRBV29-1 and TRBJ2-2; D is perhaps TRBD1 (7 bases). CDR1 and CDR2 from the germline V gene are SQVTM and ANQGSEA. The CDR3 extends over 13 amino acids. Trimming cost V 6 bases and J 6 bases, with 14 bases left between them. Written as DNA, the CDR3 is TGCAGCGTCCCCCAGGGGGAGGCCGGGGAGCTGTTTTTT. Translating gives CSVPQGEAGELFF.

As DNA, the CDR3 is TGCGCCAGCAGCTATACAGGGGGCACTGAAGCTTTCTTT. Encoded protein: CASSYTGGTEAFF. The rearrangement links TRBV5-1 to TRBJ1-1; TRBD1 matches 8 bases. The length of the CDR3 is 13 residues. Germline lookup yields CDR1 SGHRS and CDR2 YFSETQ. J lost 4 bases, V lost 3 bases, and 2 bases had no gene match.

The chain uses TRBV7-9 and TRBJ2-1; weak D call: TRBD2 (6 bases). V lost 3 bases and J 15 bases, leaving 18 bases between the germline ends. Germline assignment: CDR1 SEHNR and CDR2 FQNEAQ (reference sequence). There are 13 residues in the CDR3. Here the CDR3 reads CASSLGTRELPFF. The CDR3 coding sequence is TGTGCCAGCAGCTTGGGGACGCGGGAATTACCGTTCTTC.

Concerning this clone itself: The same CDR3 can be traced to other DNA sequences in this sample. The chain joins TRBV7-9 to TRBJ1-2; 7 bases are shared with TRBD1. The length of the CDR3 is 13 residues. The junction had 2 bases not matched to a gene; V was cut back by 1 base and J by 6 bases. Germline V gives CDR1 SEHNR, CDR2 FQNEAQ (reference sequence). The CDR3 DNA reads TGTGCCAGCAGCTTAGGCCAGGGGGATGGCTACACCTTC. It encodes CASSLGQGDGYTF.

This clone was observed once. The chain carries TRBV5-1 and TRBJ2-5; D might be TRBD2 (5 bases). The ends were cut back, 7 bases at V and 3 bases at J, with 10 bases in the middle. The CDR3 has 12 amino acids. Germline V lookup: CDR1 SGHRS, CDR2 YFSETQ. CDR3 DNA: TGCGCCAGCCGAGGGTTGGAAGAGACCCAGTACTTC. Its protein product is CASRGLEETQYF.

V is TRBV12-5 and J is TRBJ1-5; D gene ambiguous. CDR3 length: 15 amino acids. The germline V gene encodes CDR1 LGHNT and CDR2 FRNRAP. Trimming shortened V by 3 bases and J by 1 base, and 10 bases separated the two germline ends. In nucleotides, the CDR3 is TGTGCTAGTGGTTTCAGGAGGAGGAGCAATCAGCCCCAGCATTTT. Translation: CASGFRRRSNQPQHF.

The chain uses TRBV29-1 and TRBJ1-5, with D perhaps matching TRBD1 (5 bases). The germline V and J ends were trimmed by 3 bases and 6 bases, with 12 bases remaining between them. CDR1 is SQVTM, CDR2 ANQGSEA, per germline. The CDR3 totals 13 residues. Written as DNA, the CDR3 is TGCAGCGTTGAGTCCAGGGAGGGTCAGCCCCAGCATTTT. The encoded protein is CSVESREGQPQHF.

V gene TRBV29-1 combines with J gene TRBJ1-1; D is perhaps TRBD1 (6 bases). V shed 4 bases and J shed 5 bases, with 14 bases lying between them. Germline CDR1 SQVTM, CDR2 ANQGSEA. This CDR3 region has 13 residues. The CDR3 spells CSVVGHTGTEAFF. The CDR3 bases are TGCAGCGTTGTGGGACACACGGGGACTGAAGCTTTCTTT.

V gene TRBV19 combines with J gene TRBJ2-7, with D possibly called TRBD1 or TRBD2 (5 bases each). The CDR3 totals 12 residues. V lost 8 bases and J 5 bases, leaving 13 bases between the germline ends. Germline-derived CDR1 and CDR2 are LNHDA and SQIVND (reference sequence). CDR3 DNA sequence: TGTGCCAGTCGGGGCACGCCTCACGAGCAGTACTTC. Translated, it gives CASRGTPHEQYF.

The genes are TRBV2 and TRBJ2-7, with 7 nucleotides matching TRBD1. This CDR3 has 17 amino acids. Germline V gene sequence: CDR1 SNHLY, CDR2 FYNNEI. The ends lost 5 bases at V and 0 bases at J; junction bases unmatched: 13. Here the CDR3 reads CASSFMRGQSSSYEQYF. DNA for the CDR3: TGTGCCAGCAGTTTCATGAGGGGACAGTCGAGCTCCTACGAGCAGTACTTC.

In DNA form, the CDR3 reads TGTGCCAGCAGTGAAGGTACAACCAGGGCGGCTTTCTTT. Protein: CASSEGTTRAAFF. This chain connects TRBV25-1 to TRBJ1-1, with D possibly being TRBD1 (5 bases). The V gene's germline CDR1 is MGHDK and CDR2 SYGVNS. Trimming removed 2 bases at V and 11 bases at J, with 15 bases between. The CDR3 contains 13 residues.

This chain's CDR3 is CASSPDVLSGTDTQYF. The CDR3 DNA is TGCGCCAGCAGCCCAGACGTCCTATCTGGCACAGATACGCAGTATTTT. V usage is TRBV4-1 and J usage is TRBJ2-3; D gene unclear. Germline CDR1 and CDR2: MGHRA and YSYEKL. The CDR3 sequence is 16 residues long. V was clipped by 4 bases and J by 1 base, with 15 bases between them.

This clone was found a few times. J is TRBJ2-7 and V is TRBV6-6; D remains unclear. Germline-derived CDR1 and CDR2 are MNHNY and SVGAGI (reference sequence). Trimming removed 2 bases from V and 5 bases from J, with 10 bases in between. The CDR3 contains 13 residues. CDR3 nucleotide sequence: TGTGCCAGCAGTTACCAGGAGTACGACGAGCAGTACTTC. Translating gives CASSYQEYDEQYF.

This sequence joins TRBV9 and TRBJ2-1; the D call may be TRBD1 or TRBD2 (6 bases each). CDR3 length: 14 residues. The germline CDR1 and CDR2 sequences are SGDLS and YYNGEE. V lost 6 bases and J 8 bases, leaving 18 bases between the germline ends. CDR3 sequence (DNA): TGTGCCAGCACCGCATCTAGTGGGGGGCATGAGCAGTTCTTC. This encodes CASTASSGGHEQFF. Based on the CDR3 plus reference TRBV9 and TRBJ2-1, the full variable domain is DSGVTQTPKHLITATGQRVTLRCSPRSGDLSVYWYQQSLDQGLQFLIQYYNGEERAKGNILERFSAQQFPDLHSELNLSSLELGDSALYFCASTASSGGHEQFFGPGTRLTVL.

This chain links TRBV5-1 with TRBJ1-1; 9 bases match TRBD1. Germline V gene lookup returns CDR1 SGHRS and CDR2 YFSETQ. The CDR3 contains 14 residues. With 4 bases clipped from V and 6 bases from J, the junction kept 7 bases outside the gene matches. The CDR3 nucleotides read TGCGCCAGCAGCGAGACCACAGGGGGCCCTGAAGCTTTCTTT. As protein: CASSETTGGPEAFF.

CDR3 amino acids: CSATGTGYEQYF. The CDR3 DNA follows: TGCAGCGCGACAGGGACGGGGTACGAGCAGTACTTC. The chain has TRBV29-1 and TRBJ2-5; TRBD1 aligns across 7 bases. The J call is doubtful: the DNA matches TRBJ2-7 better. Germline V lookup: CDR1 SQVTM, CDR2 ANQGSEA. The CDR3 length is 12 residues.

This chain links TRBV29-1 with TRBJ2-2, with a tentative D call TRBD1 (6 bases). Germline CDR1 and CDR2: SQVTM and ANQGSEA. V lost 4 bases, J lost 5 bases, and 11 bases lay in between. This CDR3 comprises 13 residues. DNA of the CDR3: TGCAGCGTTGGGGCAGGGGTTACCGGGGAGCTGTTTTTT. Its translation: CSVGAGVTGELFF.

The V gene is TRBV28, the J gene TRBJ2-1; D possibly corresponds to TRBD1 (6 bases). This CDR3 region has 13 residues. Trimming left V 5 bases short and J 3 bases short, with 8 bases between. Germline V CDR1 and CDR2: MDHEN, SYDVKM. This chain's CDR3 is CASSPTGYNEQFF. CDR3 DNA: TGTGCCAGCAGTCCGACAGGCTACAATGAGCAGTTCTTC. The complete variable domain, with remaining parts taken from reference TRBV28 and TRBJ2-1, reads DVKVTQSSRYLVKRTGEKVFLECVQDMDHENMFWYRQDPGLGLRLIYFSYDVKMKEKGDIPEGYSVSREKKERFSLILESASTNQTSMYLCASSPTGYNEQFFGPGTRLTVL.

The chain couples TRBV29-1 to TRBJ2-5; 7 bases agree with TRBD2. Trimming took 7 bases from V and 2 from J; bases not matched to a gene: 10. The CDR3 extends over 14 amino acids. In germline, CDR1 is SQVTM, CDR2 ANQGSEA. CDR3 amino acids: CSGGWGRVQETQYF. CDR3 nucleotide sequence: TGCAGCGGCGGTTGGGGGAGGGTGCAAGAGACCCAGTACTTC.